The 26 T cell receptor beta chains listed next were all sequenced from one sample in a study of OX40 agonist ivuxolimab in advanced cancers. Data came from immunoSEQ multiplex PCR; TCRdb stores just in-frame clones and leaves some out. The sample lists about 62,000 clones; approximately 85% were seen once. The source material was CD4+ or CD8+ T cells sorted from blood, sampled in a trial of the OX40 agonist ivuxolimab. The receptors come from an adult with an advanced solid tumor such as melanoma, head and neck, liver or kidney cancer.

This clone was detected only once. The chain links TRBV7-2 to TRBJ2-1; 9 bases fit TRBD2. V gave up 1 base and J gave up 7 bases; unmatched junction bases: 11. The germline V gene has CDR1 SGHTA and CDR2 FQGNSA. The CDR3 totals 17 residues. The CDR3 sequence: CASSLGVLAGRVNEQFF. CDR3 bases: TGTGCCAGCAGCTTAGGGGTCCTAGCGGGACGAGTGAATGAGCAGTTCTTC.

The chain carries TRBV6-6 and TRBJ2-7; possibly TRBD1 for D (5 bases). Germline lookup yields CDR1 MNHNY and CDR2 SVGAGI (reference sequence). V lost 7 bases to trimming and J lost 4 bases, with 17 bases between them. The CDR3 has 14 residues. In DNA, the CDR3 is TGTGCCAGCAAAAGGGGCTCAATGGGGTACGAGCAGTACTTC. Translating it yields CASKRGSMGYEQYF.

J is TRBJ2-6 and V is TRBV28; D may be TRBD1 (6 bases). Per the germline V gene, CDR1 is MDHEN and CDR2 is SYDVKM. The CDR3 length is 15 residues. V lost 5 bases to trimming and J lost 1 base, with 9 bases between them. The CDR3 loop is CASSPGVSGANVLTF. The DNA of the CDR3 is TGTGCCAGCAGTCCAGGGGTTTCTGGGGCCAACGTCCTGACTTTC.

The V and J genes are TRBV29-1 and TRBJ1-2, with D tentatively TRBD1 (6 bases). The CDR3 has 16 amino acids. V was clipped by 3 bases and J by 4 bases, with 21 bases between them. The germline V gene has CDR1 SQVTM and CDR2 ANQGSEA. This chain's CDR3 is CSVDGSVWGQSYGYTF. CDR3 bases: TGCAGCGTTGATGGGTCCGTCTGGGGGCAAAGCTATGGCTACACCTTC.

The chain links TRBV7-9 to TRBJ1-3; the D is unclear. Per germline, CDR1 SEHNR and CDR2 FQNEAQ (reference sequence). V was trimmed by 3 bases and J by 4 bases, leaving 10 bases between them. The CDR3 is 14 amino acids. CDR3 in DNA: TGTGCCAGCAGCTTTTTACCGCTCGGAAACACCATATATTTT. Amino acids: CASSFLPLGNTIYF.

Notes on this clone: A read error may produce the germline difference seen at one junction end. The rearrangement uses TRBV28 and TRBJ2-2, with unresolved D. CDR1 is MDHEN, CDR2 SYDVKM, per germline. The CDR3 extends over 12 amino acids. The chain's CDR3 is CASSLSRGELFF. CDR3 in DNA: TGTGCCAGCAGCTTATCCCGCGGGGAGCTGTTTTTT.

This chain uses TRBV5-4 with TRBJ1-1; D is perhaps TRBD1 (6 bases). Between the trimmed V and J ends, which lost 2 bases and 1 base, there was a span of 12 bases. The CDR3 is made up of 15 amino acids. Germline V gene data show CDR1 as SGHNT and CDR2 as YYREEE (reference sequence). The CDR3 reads CASSFIRGPNTEAFF. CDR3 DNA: TGTGCCAGCAGCTTCATCCGGGGGCCGAACACTGAAGCTTTCTTT.

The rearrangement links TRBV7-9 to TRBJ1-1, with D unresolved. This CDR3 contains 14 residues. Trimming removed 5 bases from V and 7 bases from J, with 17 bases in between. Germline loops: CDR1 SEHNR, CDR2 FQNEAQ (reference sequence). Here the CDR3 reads CASSLGWGFDEAFF. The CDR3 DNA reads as TGTGCCAGCAGCCTCGGCTGGGGTTTTGATGAAGCTTTCTTT.

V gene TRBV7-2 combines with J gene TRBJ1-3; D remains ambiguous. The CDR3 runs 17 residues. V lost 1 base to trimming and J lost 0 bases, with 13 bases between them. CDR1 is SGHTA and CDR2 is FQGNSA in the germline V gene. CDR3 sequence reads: CASSLGAATTSGNTIYF. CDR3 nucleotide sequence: TGTGCCAGCAGCTTAGGGGCAGCGACAACCTCTGGAAACACCATATATTTT.

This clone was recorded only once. This CDR3 reads CASTGAIGNTIYF. The DNA for the CDR3 is TGTGCCAGCACGGGGGCTATAGGAAACACCATATATTTT. J is TRBJ1-3 and V is TRBV6-6; weak D call: TRBD1 (6 bases). The CDR3 contains 13 residues. The ends were cut back, 7 bases at V and 4 bases at J, with 11 bases in the middle. From germline, CDR1 is MNHNY and CDR2 SVGAGI (reference sequence).

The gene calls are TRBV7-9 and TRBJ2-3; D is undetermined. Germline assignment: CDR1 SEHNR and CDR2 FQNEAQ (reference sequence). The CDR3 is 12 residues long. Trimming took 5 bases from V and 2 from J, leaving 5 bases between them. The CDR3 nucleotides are TGTGCCAGCAGCGTCGACACAGATACGCAGTATTTT. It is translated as CASSVDTDTQYF.

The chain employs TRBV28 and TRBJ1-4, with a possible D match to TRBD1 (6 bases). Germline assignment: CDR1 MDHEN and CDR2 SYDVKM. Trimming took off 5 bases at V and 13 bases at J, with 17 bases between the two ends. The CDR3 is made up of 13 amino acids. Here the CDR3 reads CASSPPGGLGLFF. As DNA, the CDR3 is TGTGCCAGCAGTCCCCCCGGGGGGCTGGGACTGTTTTTT.

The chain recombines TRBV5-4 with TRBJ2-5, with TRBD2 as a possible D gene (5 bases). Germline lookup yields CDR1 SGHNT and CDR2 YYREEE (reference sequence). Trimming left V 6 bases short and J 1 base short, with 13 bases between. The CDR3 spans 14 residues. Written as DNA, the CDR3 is TGTGCCAGCACGACTAACGGTGGCCAAGAGACCCAGTACTTC. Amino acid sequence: CASTTNGGQETQYF.

CDR3 loop: CASSLPGGAGYTF. The CDR3 coding sequence is TGTGCCAGCAGCTTACCGGGAGGGGCTGGCTACACCTTC. The chain uses TRBV11-2 and TRBJ1-2; D perhaps matches TRBD1 (5 bases). The germline gives CDR1 SGHAT, CDR2 FQNNGV. Between the trimmed V and J ends, which lost 2 bases and 7 bases, there was a span of 11 bases. There are 13 residues in the CDR3.

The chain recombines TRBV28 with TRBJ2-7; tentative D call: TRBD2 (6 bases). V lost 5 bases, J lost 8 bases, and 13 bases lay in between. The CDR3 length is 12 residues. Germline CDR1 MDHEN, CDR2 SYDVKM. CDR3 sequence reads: CASSHGGDQQYF. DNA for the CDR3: TGTGCCAGCAGTCACGGGGGTGATCAGCAGTACTTC. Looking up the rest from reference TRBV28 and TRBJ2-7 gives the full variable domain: DVKVTQSSRYLVKRTGEKVFLECVQDMDHENMFWYRQDPGLGLRLIYFSYDVKMKEKGDIPEGYSVSREKKERFSLILESASTNQTSMYLCASSHGGDQQYFGPGTRLTVT.

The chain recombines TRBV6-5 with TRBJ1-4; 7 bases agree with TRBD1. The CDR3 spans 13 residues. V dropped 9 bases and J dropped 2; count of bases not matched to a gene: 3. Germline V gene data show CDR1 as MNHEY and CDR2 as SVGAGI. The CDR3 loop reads CASTRGTNEKLFF. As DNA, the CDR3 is TGTGCCAGTACCAGGGGGACTAATGAAAAACTGTTTTTT.

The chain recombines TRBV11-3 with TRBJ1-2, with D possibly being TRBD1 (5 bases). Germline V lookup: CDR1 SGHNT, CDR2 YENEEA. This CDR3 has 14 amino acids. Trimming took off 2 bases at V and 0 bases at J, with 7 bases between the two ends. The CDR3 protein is CASSLRGANYGYTF. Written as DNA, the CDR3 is TGTGCCAGCAGCTTACGGGGGGCTAACTATGGCTACACCTTC.

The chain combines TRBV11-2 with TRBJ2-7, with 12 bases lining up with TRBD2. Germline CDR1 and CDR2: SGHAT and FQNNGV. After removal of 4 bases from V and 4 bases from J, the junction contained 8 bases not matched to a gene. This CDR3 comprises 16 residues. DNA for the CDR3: TGTGCCAGCAGCTCACAACTAGCGGGGGGCGGATACGAGCAGTACTTC. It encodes CASSSQLAGGGYEQYF.

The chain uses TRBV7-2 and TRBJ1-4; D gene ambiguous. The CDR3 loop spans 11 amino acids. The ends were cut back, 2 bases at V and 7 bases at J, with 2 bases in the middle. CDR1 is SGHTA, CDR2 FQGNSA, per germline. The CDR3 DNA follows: TGTGCCAGCAGCTTAAGTGAAAAACTGTTTTTT. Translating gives CASSLSEKLFF.

CDR3 nucleotide sequence: TGCGCCAGCAGCCAAGCGGGACAGGGGGCTAAAACTGAAGCTTTCTTT. This gives the protein CASSQAGQGAKTEAFF. This chain connects TRBV4-1 to TRBJ1-1; 12 bases line up with TRBD1. Germline CDR1 is MGHRA and CDR2 is YSYEKL. V dropped 1 base and J dropped 5; count of bases not matched to a gene: 5. The CDR3 covers 16 residues.

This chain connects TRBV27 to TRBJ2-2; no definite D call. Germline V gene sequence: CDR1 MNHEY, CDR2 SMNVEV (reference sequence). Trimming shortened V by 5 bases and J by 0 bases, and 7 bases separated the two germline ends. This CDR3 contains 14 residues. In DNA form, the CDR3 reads TGTGCCAGCAGTACGGGCTCGAACACCGGGGAGCTGTTTTTT. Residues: CASSTGSNTGELFF.

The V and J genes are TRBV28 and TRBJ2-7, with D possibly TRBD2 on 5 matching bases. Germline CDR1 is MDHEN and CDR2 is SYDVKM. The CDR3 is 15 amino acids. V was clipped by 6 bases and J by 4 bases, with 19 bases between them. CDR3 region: CASSLQPRGGYEQYF. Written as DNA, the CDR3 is TGTGCCAGCAGCCTCCAACCGCGAGGCGGGTACGAGCAGTACTTC. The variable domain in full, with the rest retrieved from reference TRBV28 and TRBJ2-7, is DVKVTQSSRYLVKRTGEKVFLECVQDMDHENMFWYRQDPGLGLRLIYFSYDVKMKEKGDIPEGYSVSREKKERFSLILESASTNQTSMYLCASSLQPRGGYEQYFGPGTRLTVT.

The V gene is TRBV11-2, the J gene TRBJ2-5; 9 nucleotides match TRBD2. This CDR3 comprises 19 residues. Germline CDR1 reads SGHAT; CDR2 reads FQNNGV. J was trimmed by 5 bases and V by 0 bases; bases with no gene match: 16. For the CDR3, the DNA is TGTGCCAGCAGCTTAGATGGTGTAGCGGGGGCCTGGATGGTGGAGACCCAGTACTTC. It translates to CASSLDGVAGAWMVETQYF.

The CDR3 DNA reads TGTGCCAGCAGTTACTCCGGACCCAGCACAGATACGCAGTATTTT. It yields the protein CASSYSGPSTDTQYF. The chain links TRBV6-5 to TRBJ2-3; D is ambiguous. The V and J ends lost 0 bases and 0 bases respectively, with 7 bases between them. In germline, CDR1 is MNHEY, CDR2 SVGAGI. The length of the CDR3 is 15 residues.

CDR3 residues: CASGTDRGFNYGYTF. The CDR3 DNA is TGTGCTAGTGGTACCGACAGGGGTTTCAACTATGGCTACACCTTC. The J gene is TRBJ1-2, the V gene TRBV12-5, with TRBD1 matching 8 bases. The length of the CDR3 is 15 residues. Losses at the gene ends were 5 bases for V and 2 bases for J; bases not matched to a gene: 7. Per the germline V gene, CDR1 is LGHNT and CDR2 is FRNRAP.

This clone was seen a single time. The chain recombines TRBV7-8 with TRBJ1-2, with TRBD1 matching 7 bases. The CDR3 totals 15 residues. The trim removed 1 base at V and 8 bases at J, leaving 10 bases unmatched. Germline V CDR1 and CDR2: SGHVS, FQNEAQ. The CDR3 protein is CASSLGPGQVGGYTF. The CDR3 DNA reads TGTGCCAGCAGCTTAGGACCCGGACAGGTCGGAGGCTACACCTTC.